These T cell receptor beta chains were read from a single sample in a study of shared clonotypes between healthy human individuals. Measured with immunoSEQ multiplex PCR; TCRdb has only the in-frame clones, and not every one. The table lists over a million clones, roughly 96% of them singletons. Sequencing was performed on naive CD4+ T cells sorted from blood. These receptors originate from a man aged 30 to 39 in good health. CDR3s include the opening cysteine and the closing phenylalanine or tryptophan. D genes are given only for firm matches. Some rows mark clone size as missing; the rest say once, few, many or name a class of expanded clone.

>TRBV29-1|NA|TRBJ2-4|NA
TGCAGCGTAAAGAACCGGCGGGAAGGAGTCAAAAACATTCAGTACTTC
CSVKNRREGVKNIQYF
>TRBV18|NA|TRBJ2-2|NA
TGTGCCAGCTCACTAAGGACGGCCGGGGAGCTGTTTTTT
CASSLRTAGELFF
>TRBV10-1|NA|TRBJ2-7|NA
TGCGCCAGCAGTGAGTCCGGGACCTACGGGCAGTACTTC
CASSESGTYGQYF
>TRBV6-1|NA|TRBJ1-1|NA
TGTGCCAGCAGGGAAAGGACAGAAACTGAAGCTTTCTTT
CASRERTETEAFF
>TRBV4-1|NA|TRBJ1-4|NA
TGCGCCAGCAGCCAAGATATAGGAAAACTGTTTTTT
CASSQDIGKLFF
>TRBV5-6|NA|TRBJ2-5|NA
TGTGCCAGCAGCTTAGGACAGCAAGAGACCCAGTACTTC
CASSLGQQETQYF
>TRBV29-1|NA|TRBJ1-2|TRBD1
TGCAGCGTTGACTGGGACAGGGGAATCGGCTACACCTTC
CSVDWDRGIGYTF
>TRBV28|NA|TRBJ2-1|TRBD2
TGTGCCAGCAGTCCCTTACTAGCGGGAGTCGCCTATGAGCAGTTCTTC
CASSPLLAGVAYEQFF
>TRBV7-9|once|TRBJ2-1|TRBD2
TGTGCCAGCAGCTTTGGGGGGGTTGGATATGAGCAGTTCTTC
CASSFGGVGYEQFF
>TRBV6-5|NA|TRBJ2-3|NA
TGTGCCAGCACTAGCGTTAGCACAGATACGCAGTATTTT
CASTSVSTDTQYF
>TRBV11-2|NA|TRBJ2-5|NA
TGTGCCAGCAGCTCGATCCCGGGACGAATGACCCAGTACTTC
CASSSIPGRMTQYF
>TRBV25-1|once|TRBJ2-2|NA
TGTGCCAGCAGTGAATTCAACACCGGGGAGCTGTTTTTT
CASSEFNTGELFF
>TRBV7-2|NA|TRBJ2-1|NA
TGTGCCAGCAGCGTTAGCGGCAGGTACTACAATGAGCAGTTCTTC
CASSVSGRYYNEQFF
>TRBV2|NA|TRBJ2-1|TRBD2
TGTGCCAGCAGTGAAGCACACGGGAGGTCCCACAATGAGCAGTTCTTC
CASSEAHGRSHNEQFF
>TRBV5-5|NA|TRBJ1-6|NA
TGTGCCAGCAGCGTTGGACTTTCGAGCTCCTATAATTCACCCCTCCACTTT
CASSVGLSSSYNSPLHF
>TRBV25-1|NA|TRBJ2-7|TRBD2
TGTGCCAGCAGGAGGACTAGCGACCCCTACGAGCAGTACTTC
CASRRTSDPYEQYF
>TRBV4-3|NA|TRBJ2-7|NA
TGCGCCAGCAGCCAAGATCGCCTTGGGGACTACGAGCAGTACTTC
CASSQDRLGDYEQYF
>TRBV4-3|NA|TRBJ2-1|NA
TGCGCCAGCAGCCAAGATCCGTGGGGCTACAATGAGCAGTTCTTC
CASSQDPWGYNEQFF
>TRBV19|NA|TRBJ2-1|TRBD2
TGTGCCAGTACTAGGACTAGCGTGTACAATGAGCAGTTCTTC
CASTRTSVYNEQFF
>TRBV18|NA|TRBJ2-3|NA
TGTGCCAGCTCACCGGGGATTTTCACAGATACGCAGTATTTT
CASSPGIFTDTQYF
>TRBV29-1|NA|TRBJ2-7|TRBD1
TGCAGCGCCCTCCTCGACAGGGTCACCTACGAGCAGTACTTC
CSALLDRVTYEQYF
>TRBV2|NA|TRBJ2-1|NA
TGTGCCAGCAGTTCTGGGATCTTCATCTACAATGAGCAGTTCTTC
CASSSGIFIYNEQFF
>TRBV6-5|NA|TRBJ2-5|TRBD1
TGTGCCAGCGGACAGGGTCGACCCTTCGGGACCCAGTACTTC
CASGQGRPFGTQYF
>TRBV7-2|NA|TRBJ2-5|NA
TGTGCCACCCCCCAGCGTTGGGAGTTAGTAGAGACCCAGTACTTC
CATPQRWELVETQYF
>TRBV6-1|NA|TRBJ2-7|TRBD1
TGTGCCAGCAGGACAGGGCTAGCCTACGAGCAGTACTTC
CASRTGLAYEQYF
>TRBV28|NA|TRBJ1-2|NA
TGTGCCAGCGCAGAAGGGCCGGGCTACACCTTC
CASAEGPGYTF
>TRBV6-1|NA|TRBJ1-5|TRBD1
TGTGCCAGCAGTGAATACTTGCCGACAGGGGTAAACCAGCCCCAGCATTTT
CASSEYLPTGVNQPQHF
>TRBV6-1|NA|TRBJ1-5|NA
TGTGCCAGCACCCCTGCGGGGACCAGGGGTCAGCCCCAGCATTTT
CASTPAGTRGQPQHF
>TRBV15|NA|TRBJ2-5|NA
TGTGCCACCAGCAGAGATCCTGGATATCAAGAGACCCAGTACTTC
CATSRDPGYQETQYF
>TRBV2|NA|TRBJ2-5|TRBD2
TGTGCCGTTGGGACTAGCGGGAGAAGTGAGACCCAGTACTTC
CAVGTSGRSETQYF
>TRBV25-1|NA|TRBJ2-7|TRBD1
TGTGCCAGCAGTGATGAGACAGGGGGCGTCTACGAGCAGTACTTC
CASSDETGGVYEQYF
>TRBV19|NA|TRBJ2-1|NA
TGTGCCAGTACCGCCAGGCGACCTTACAATGAGCAGTTCTTC
CASTARRPYNEQFF
>TRBV19|once|TRBJ1-5|NA
TGTGCCAGTAGTATGATAAGTCAGCCCCAGCATTTT
CASSMISQPQHF
>TRBV5-6|NA|TRBJ2-1|NA
TGTGCCAGCAGCTTTCCCAGGGCCAATGAGCAGTTCTTC
CASSFPRANEQFF
>TRBV5-6|NA|TRBJ2-4|NA
TGTGCCAGCAGCTCTCAGGTACGGACTGATCTAGCCAAAAACATTCAGTACTTC
CASSSQVRTDLAKNIQYF
>TRBV5-1|NA|TRBJ2-2|TRBD2
TGCGCCAGCAGCGCAAGCGGGAGGAACACCGGGGAGCTGTTTTTT
CASSASGRNTGELFF
>TRBV7-8|NA|TRBJ1-1|NA
TGTGCCAGCAGCTTAGGCAAGAGAAACACTGAAGCTTTCTTT
CASSLGKRNTEAFF
>TRBV7-9|NA|TRBJ2-7|NA
TGTGCCAGCAGCTTCTTCCAGGGAGTAAGGTACGAGCAGTACTTC
CASSFFQGVRYEQYF
>TRBV11-3|NA|TRBJ2-7|NA
TGTGCCAGCCCTTCCTTAGCGGATCCATACGAGCAGTACTTC
CASPSLADPYEQYF
>TRBV19|NA|TRBJ2-1|NA
TGTGCCAGTCTCGGGGGCAATGAGCAGTTCTTC
CASLGGNEQFF
>TRBV4-2|once|TRBJ1-5|TRBD1
TGTGCCAGCAGCCAAGATCTCCCTACGGGACAGCATAATCAGCCCCAGCATTTT
CASSQDLPTGQHNQPQHF
>TRBV28|once|TRBJ2-2|NA
TGTGCCAGCAGTTTCCCTAGGAACACCGGGGAGCTGTTTTTT
CASSFPRNTGELFF
>TRBV18|NA|TRBJ2-7|TRBD1
TGTGCCAGCTCACCAGACAGGGGGCATCACGAGCAGTACTTC
CASSPDRGHHEQYF
>TRBV4-1|NA|TRBJ1-1|NA
TGCGCCAGCAGCCCCGAACAGGCGAACACTGAAGCTTTCTTT
CASSPEQANTEAFF
>TRBV2|NA|TRBJ2-7|TRBD1
TGTGCCAGCACCGCAGGGGGCCTTTACGAGCAGTACTTC
CASTAGGLYEQYF
>TRBV5-8|NA|TRBJ2-2|NA
TGTGCCAGCAGCTTGGGGGCAGGGGACACCGGGGAGCTGTTTTTT
CASSLGAGDTGELFF